The T cell receptor beta chain described here comes from a study of T cell changes during pregnancy in multiple sclerosis. This table comes from immunoSEQ multiplex PCR, and its TCRdb copy is limited to in-frame clones, with some not included. This sample has about 60,000 clones, with just over 90% found just once. With V trimmed by 5 bases and J by 6 bases, 8 bases remained unmatched. The CDR3 is 15 amino acids. Germline V lookup: CDR1 SGHTA, CDR2 FQGTGA. The source material was CD4+ T cells from peripheral blood mononuclear cells, sampled in the second trimester of pregnancy. The clonotype originates from a female donor with multiple sclerosis, enrolled in a pregnancy study. The chain combines TRBV7-3 with TRBJ2-2; 8 bases agree with TRBD2. CDR3 bases: TGTGCCAGCAGCGCGAACGGGAGGGTCGCCGGGGAGCTGTTTTTT. Its protein is CASSANGRVAGELFF.